Following are 21 T cell receptor beta chains from one sample sequenced in a study of T cell responses to AZD1222 COVID-19 vaccine. Assay used: immunoSEQ multiplex PCR; TCRdb lists only in-frame clones, some missing. The sample yields about 93,000 clones, approximately 83% seen once. The specimen was peripheral blood, collected on day 0 of AZD1222 vaccination. The receptors derive from an adult in good health.

The chain carries TRBV5-6 and TRBJ2-3, with 7 bases identical to TRBD2. This CDR3 has 14 residues. The V gene's germline CDR1 is SGHDT and CDR2 YYEEEE. V was clipped by 2 bases and J by 6 bases; unmatched bases: 6. This CDR3 reads CASSLVGREDTQYF. CDR3 DNA: TGTGCCAGCAGCTTAGTGGGGAGGGAGGATACGCAGTATTTT.

The V gene is TRBV6-5, the J gene TRBJ1-6; TRBD1 matches at 9 bases. Looked up from germline, CDR1 is MNHEY and CDR2 is SVGAGI. With 6 bases clipped from V and 7 bases from J, the junction kept 7 bases outside the gene matches. The CDR3 runs to 15 residues. Here the CDR3 DNA reads TGTGCCAGCAGCCTAGGGGACAGGGCAAATTCACCCCTCCACTTT. Protein: CASSLGDRANSPLHF.

This clone was observed a few times. The chain joins TRBV12-3 or TRBV12-4 to TRBJ1-6; 7 bases map to TRBD1. V gave up 6 bases and J gave up 11 bases; unmatched junction bases: 7. This CDR3 is built from 13 residues. The DNA of the CDR3 is TGTGCCAGCAGCCTCCTGACAGGGCCACCCCTCCACTTT. Translating gives CASSLLTGPPLHF.

The V call is TRBV6-1, the J call TRBJ1-6, with a tentative D call TRBD1 (5 bases). CDR1 and CDR2 (germline): MNHNS, SASEGT. Trimming cost V 2 bases and J 8 bases, with 10 bases left between them. This CDR3 has 14 residues. CDR3 in amino acids: CASSEWGSDSPLHF. DNA of the CDR3: TGTGCCAGCAGTGAATGGGGCTCGGATTCACCCCTCCACTTT.

This sequence joins TRBV7-2 and TRBJ1-2; the D is unclear. Germline V gene sequence: CDR1 SGHTA, CDR2 FQGNSA. V lost 1 base and J lost 0, with 9 bases in between. This CDR3 region has 15 residues. The CDR3 DNA reads as TGTGCCAGCAGCTTAGTAGTGGGTACTAACTATGGCTACACCTTC. Its protein is CASSLVVGTNYGYTF.

In DNA form, the CDR3 reads TGTGCCAGCAGTTCCGGGACCAACACCGGGGAGCTGTTTTTT. Its translation: CASSSGTNTGELFF. The chain combines TRBV27 with TRBJ2-2; either TRBD1 or TRBD2 may supply D (5 bases each). This CDR3 comprises 14 residues. Germline CDR1 reads MNHEY; CDR2 reads SMNVEV (reference sequence). The V gene lost 4 bases and the J gene lost 2 bases, with 8 bases spanning the gap.

The V gene is TRBV5-5, the J gene TRBJ1-2; 8 bases agree with TRBD1. The J segment lost 7 bases and the V segment lost 5 bases, leaving 10 bases of the junction unmatched. The CDR3 contains 14 residues. Germline assignment: CDR1 SGHKS and CDR2 YYEKEE (reference sequence). The CDR3 DNA is TGTGCCAGCAGGCTGACAGGGGTTAAGCTTGGCTACACCTTC. Translation: CASRLTGVKLGYTF.

The chain carries TRBV27 and TRBJ2-7; a weak D match, TRBD1 (6 bases). Between the trimmed V and J ends, which lost 3 bases and 4 bases, there was a span of 10 bases. Germline CDR1 and CDR2: MNHEY and SMNVEV (reference sequence). The CDR3 contains 13 residues. The CDR3 coding sequence is TGTGCCAGCAGTTTCCGGCAGGGGTACGAGCAGTACTTC. It encodes CASSFRQGYEQYF.

This clone occurred a few times. This chain connects TRBV29-1 to TRBJ1-5, with TRBD1 as a possible D gene (5 bases). The germline V and J ends were trimmed by 7 bases and 7 bases, with 14 bases remaining between them. The CDR3 runs 12 residues. CDR1 and CDR2 from the germline V gene are SQVTM and ANQGSEA. The CDR3 protein is CSARERRQPQHF. The DNA for the CDR3 is TGCAGCGCCAGGGAAAGGAGGCAGCCCCAGCATTTT.

The chain joins TRBV10-3 to TRBJ2-1; TRBD2 matches 9 bases. Germline V lookup: CDR1 ENHRY, CDR2 SYGVKD. V trimming: 10 bases; J trimming: 15 bases; junction bases outside the gene matches: 19. This CDR3 has 14 amino acids. CDR3 amino acids: CATREAGGPIFPFF. CDR3 bases: TGTGCCACGCGGGAGGCGGGAGGGCCTATATTTCCGTTCTTC.

The gene calls are TRBV4-1 and TRBJ2-2; TRBD2 matches 12 bases. V was pared by 4 bases and J by 4 bases, with 1 base of the junction left unmatched. The CDR3 sequence is 15 residues long. Per the germline V gene, CDR1 is MGHRA and CDR2 is YSYEKL. CDR3 sequence reads: CASSRGLAGTGELFF. In nucleotides, the CDR3 is TGCGCCAGCAGCCGGGGACTAGCGGGCACCGGGGAGCTGTTTTTT.

V usage is TRBV30 and J usage is TRBJ2-2, with TRBD1 matching over 7 bases. The CDR3 spans 15 residues. Per the germline V gene, CDR1 is GTSNPN and CDR2 is SVGIG (reference sequence). After removal of 5 bases from V and 3 bases from J, the junction contained 9 bases not matched to a gene. The CDR3 loop reads CAWGKTGTYTGELFF. The CDR3 DNA sequence: TGTGCCTGGGGGAAGACAGGGACGTACACCGGGGAGCTGTTTTTT.

The V call is TRBV4-3, the J call TRBJ1-3, with D hard to call. Germline CDR1 and CDR2: LGHNA and YSLEER. V was trimmed by 0 bases and J by 6 bases, leaving 9 bases between them. The CDR3 totals 14 residues. This CDR3 reads CASSQEIDENTIYF. The CDR3 DNA reads TGCGCCAGCAGCCAAGAAATCGACGAAAACACCATATATTTT.

The DNA for the CDR3 is TGTGCCAGCAGTGAATCTTCGGGCCCAGAGACCCAGTACTTC. Translation: CASSESSGPETQYF. V and J are TRBV25-1 and TRBJ2-5; D is uncertain. Germline V lookup: CDR1 MGHDK, CDR2 SYGVNS. Trimming stripped 1 base from V and 4 bases from J, with 10 bases between. The CDR3 has 14 amino acids.

The J gene is TRBJ2-1, the V gene TRBV5-8; 9 positions agree with TRBD2. CDR1 is SGHTS and CDR2 is YDEGEE in the germline V gene. The junction had 9 bases not matched to a gene; V was cut back by 6 bases and J by 8 bases. This CDR3 contains 14 residues. CDR3 sequence reads: CASILPGLADEQFF. CDR3 DNA: TGTGCCAGCATTCTGCCGGGACTAGCTGATGAGCAGTTCTTC.

This clone was detected only once. The chain employs TRBV27 and TRBJ2-1; possible D gene TRBD2, 5 bases. Germline V gene sequence: CDR1 MNHEY, CDR2 SMNVEV (reference sequence). CDR3 length equals 15 residues. The V end lost 2 bases, the J end lost 0 bases, and 8 bases lay between the germline ends. The CDR3 DNA follows: TGTGCCAGCAGTTTAGGAGCGGACTCCTACAATGAGCAGTTCTTC. This translates into CASSLGADSYNEQFF.

CDR3 in DNA: TGTGCCAGCAGCCAGGACAGAGGCAATCAGCCCCAGCATTTT. This gives the protein CASSQDRGNQPQHF. The V gene is TRBV16, the J gene TRBJ1-5; a weak D match, TRBD1 (6 bases). Trimming left V 3 bases short and J 2 bases short, with 8 bases between. This CDR3 comprises 14 residues. Germline CDR1 KGHSY, CDR2 FQNENV. The variable domain in full, with the rest retrieved from reference TRBV16 and TRBJ1-5, is GEEVAQTPKHLVRGEGQKAKLYCAPIKGHSYVFWYQQVLKNEFKFLISFQNENVFDETGMPKERFSAKCLPNSPCSLEIQATKLEDSAVYFCASSQDRGNQPQHFGDGTRLSIL.

The chain joins TRBV28 to TRBJ1-2, with D perhaps TRBD1 (5 bases). The germline CDR1 and CDR2 sequences are MDHEN and SYDVKM. The CDR3 has 15 residues. The V end was cut by 5 bases, the J end by 7 bases, with 20 bases between. DNA for the CDR3: TGTGCCAGCAGTCCCTCCGGGACGGGAATTTTTGGCTACACCTTC. This gives the protein CASSPSGTGIFGYTF.

This rearrangement joins TRBV27 to TRBJ2-2; TRBD1 matches at 7 bases. Per germline, CDR1 MNHEY and CDR2 SMNVEV (reference sequence). The CDR3 sequence is 13 residues long. The V segment lost 6 bases and the J segment 7 bases; nucleotides outside the gene matches: 5. DNA for the CDR3: TGTGCCAGCAGCGACACAGGGGTCGGGGAGCTGTTTTTT. Residues: CASSDTGVGELFF.

The chain links TRBV27 to TRBJ1-2; D perhaps matches TRBD1 (5 bases). The CDR3 has 14 residues. V was shortened by 6 bases and J by 2 bases, with 13 bases between the two germline ends. CDR1 and CDR2 (germline): MNHEY, SMNVEV (reference sequence). CDR3 DNA sequence: TGTGCCAGCAGACGTGGACGGGGGAACTATGGCTACACCTTC. It encodes CASRRGRGNYGYTF.

The chain recombines TRBV15 with TRBJ1-1; 8 nucleotides align to TRBD1. Germline assignment: CDR1 LNHNV and CDR2 YYDKDF (reference sequence). The J segment lost 11 bases and the V segment lost 5 bases, leaving 4 bases of the junction unmatched. The CDR3 length is 11 residues. CDR3 coding DNA: TGTGCCACCAGCGGGGACAGGTCCGCTTTCTTT. It yields the protein CATSGDRSAFF.